Shown below are 23 T cell receptor beta chains from a single sample sequenced in a study of T cell responses to AZD1222 COVID-19 vaccine. Assay: immunoSEQ multiplex PCR; the TCRdb copy retains only in-frame clones and omits some. The profile shows about 93,000 clones, approximately 83% of them singletons. Sequencing used peripheral blood, obtained on day 0 of AZD1222 vaccination. The receptors were gathered from an adult in good health.

The chain recombines TRBV9 with TRBJ1-2, with TRBD1 matching 7 bases. This CDR3 has 15 amino acids. Looked up from germline, CDR1 is SGDLS and CDR2 is YYNGEE. Trimming removed 0 bases from V and 7 bases from J; junction bases left unmatched: 9. DNA of the CDR3: TGTGCCAGCAGCGTAGAGGACAGGTTTGGTGGTGGCTACACCTTC. It translates to CASSVEDRFGGGYTF.

This clone was counted only a few times. This chain joins TRBV7-3 and TRBJ2-3; no clear D gene. V was shortened by 0 bases and J by 2 bases, with 12 bases between the two germline ends. The CDR3 is 16 amino acids. Germline V gives CDR1 SGHTA, CDR2 FQGTGA. CDR3 sequence reads: CASSLTASYYTDTQYF. The CDR3 nucleotides read TGTGCCAGCAGCTTAACGGCCAGCTACTACACAGATACGCAGTATTTT.

The chain joins TRBV30 to TRBJ1-1; no firm D call. The CDR3 loop spans 14 amino acids. Germline V gene data show CDR1 as GTSNPN and CDR2 as SVGIG (reference sequence). The ends were cut back, 0 bases at V and 1 base at J, with 9 bases in the middle. CDR3 bases: TGTGCCTGGAGTGTATTCAGAGAGAACACTGAAGCTTTCTTT. Protein sequence: CAWSVFRENTEAFF.

This clone is a singleton in its sample. The V and J genes are TRBV11-3 and TRBJ2-1; 11 nucleotides match TRBD2. Trimming cost V 1 base and J 9 bases; bases outside gene matches: 8. CDR1 is SGHNT and CDR2 is YENEEA in the germline V gene. This CDR3 has 16 residues. The CDR3: CASSLGTSGGLAEQFF. For the CDR3, the DNA is TGTGCCAGCAGCTTAGGCACTAGCGGGGGTCTCGCTGAGCAGTTCTTC. Full variable domain (remainder filled in from reference TRBV11-3 and TRBJ2-1): EAGVVQSPRYKIIEKKQPVAFWCNPISGHNTLYWYLQNLGQGPELLIRYENEEAVDDSQLPKDRFSAERLKGVDSTLKIQPAELGDSAVYLCASSLGTSGGLAEQFFGPGTRLTVL.

This clone appeared once. The rearrangement links TRBV4-3 to TRBJ2-7; 9 nucleotides agree with TRBD1. The CDR3 extends over 15 amino acids. J was trimmed by 2 bases and V by 3 bases; bases with no gene match: 5. Germline CDR1 and CDR2: LGHNA and YSLEER. In nucleotides, the CDR3 is TGCGCCAGCAGCCAGGGGACAGGGAGAACCTACGAGCAGTACTTC. This gives the protein CASSQGTGRTYEQYF.

The chain recombines TRBV30 with TRBJ1-1, with TRBD1 as a possible D gene (5 bases). Per germline, CDR1 GTSNPN and CDR2 SVGIG (reference sequence). The CDR3 is made up of 12 amino acids. This chain's CDR3 is CALGRSNTEAFF. CDR3 nucleotides: TGTGCATTGGGACGCTCGAACACTGAAGCTTTCTTT.

The gene calls are TRBV18 and TRBJ2-7; D unclear. Germline-derived CDR1 and CDR2 are KGHSH and LQKENI. There are 11 residues in the CDR3. V was shortened by 4 bases and J by 5 bases, with 6 bases between the two germline ends. The CDR3 DNA follows: TGTGCCAGCTCACACACGGACGAGCAGTACTTC. It translates to CASSHTDEQYF.

This chain connects TRBV5-1 to TRBJ2-3; no clear D. Trimming removed 0 bases from V and 7 bases from J, with 24 bases in between. Looked up from germline, CDR1 is SGHRS and CDR2 is YFSETQ. The CDR3 length is 18 residues. The CDR3 coding sequence is TGCGCCAGCAGCTTGGGCGGTGGCGGCCTCCTTAGGGCTAATACGCAGTATTTT. Its translation is CASSLGGGGLLRANTQYF.

This chain joins TRBV4-1 and TRBJ2-2; D is unclear. CDR1 is MGHRA and CDR2 is YSYEKL in the germline V gene. The CDR3 spans 16 residues. Trimming cost V 0 bases and J 0 bases, with 8 bases left between them. CDR3 coding DNA: TGCGCCAGCAGCCAAGATATGGCGGCGAACACCGGGGAGCTGTTTTTT. Translating gives CASSQDMAANTGELFF.

The chain has TRBV7-6 and TRBJ2-7; D is tentatively TRBD1 or TRBD2 (5 bases each). There are 15 residues in the CDR3. Germline V CDR1 and CDR2: SGHVS, FNYEAQ. Trimming removed 1 base from V and 2 bases from J, with 12 bases in between. CDR3 in amino acids: CASSLGDGGPYEQYF. CDR3 nucleotide sequence: TGTGCCAGCAGCTTAGGGGACGGTGGGCCCTACGAGCAGTACTTC.

This chain links TRBV6-2 or TRBV6-3 with TRBJ2-3, with 7 positions matching TRBD1. The CDR3 is made up of 15 amino acids. The junction had 9 bases not matched to a gene; V was cut back by 5 bases and J by 4 bases. Germline-derived CDR1 and CDR2 are MNHEY and SVGEGT. CDR3 amino acids: CASSTRQGGADTQYF. Here the CDR3 DNA reads TGTGCCAGCAGTACCCGACAGGGTGGGGCAGATACGCAGTATTTT.

The rearrangement joins TRBV30 to TRBJ1-6; tentatively, D is TRBD1 (5 bases). The germline V gene has CDR1 GTSNPN and CDR2 SVGIG (reference sequence). Trimming left V 2 bases short and J 5 bases short, with 10 bases between. The CDR3 runs to 14 residues. The CDR3 DNA is TGTGCCTGGAGTAGGGACCGTAATAATTCACCCCTCCACTTT. Translating gives CAWSRDRNNSPLHF.

The chain has TRBV15 and TRBJ2-1; maybe TRBD1 (6 bases). Trimming took off 8 bases at V and 5 bases at J, with 16 bases between the two ends. There are 14 residues in the CDR3. Germline assignment: CDR1 LNHNV and CDR2 YYDKDF (reference sequence). Here the CDR3 DNA reads TGTGCCACCCAGGGGACCCACCAAGACAATGAGCAGTTCTTC. Its protein product is CATQGTHQDNEQFF.

The rearrangement links TRBV19 to TRBJ1-4; D gene unclear. V was cut by 3 bases and J by 1 base, with 6 bases left in between. The CDR3 has 14 residues. CDR1 LNHDA and CDR2 SQIVND come from the germline V gene (reference sequence). CDR3 DNA sequence: TGTGCCAGTAGTATGGGCGGAACTAATGAAAAACTGTTTTTT. The encoded protein is CASSMGGTNEKLFF. Supplemented by reference TRBV19 and TRBJ1-4, the full variable domain reads DGGITQSPKYLFRKEGQNVTLSCEQNLNHDAMYWYRQDPGQGLRLIYYSQIVNDFQKGDIAEGYSVSREKKESFPLTVTSAQKNPTAFYLCASSMGGTNEKLFFGSGTQLSVL.

The chain links TRBV19 to TRBJ1-5; maybe TRBD1 (5 bases). V lost 3 bases and J 6 bases, leaving 18 bases between the germline ends. CDR3 length: 16 residues. Germline assignment: CDR1 LNHDA and CDR2 SQIVND (reference sequence). The CDR3 DNA is TGTGCCAGTAGTATCACGGGGCAGGGTAGTAGTCAGCCCCAGCATTTT. Translating it yields CASSITGQGSSQPQHF.

The chain is built from TRBV12-3 or TRBV12-4 and TRBJ2-2; possible D gene TRBD1, 6 bases. Trimming removed 5 bases at V and 7 bases at J, with 11 bases between. This CDR3 has 13 amino acids. The CDR3 DNA follows: TGTGCCAGCAGTACAGGGTTTGGCGGGGAGCTGTTTTTT. Encoded protein: CASSTGFGGELFF.

This chain joins TRBV21-1 and TRBJ1-1; the table's D call, TRBD1, has no DNA check behind it. TRBV21-1 constitutes a pseudogene. CDR3 length: 17 residues. CDR3 sequence (DNA): TGTGCCAGCAGCAAAATAGGGACAGGGGTGTGGGACACTGAAGCTTTCTTT. Translation: CASSKIGTGVWDTEAFF.

The V call is TRBV18, the J call TRBJ1-6; D is possibly TRBD1 (5 bases). Trimming cost V 2 bases and J 11 bases, with 16 bases left between them. Germline V gives CDR1 KGHSH, CDR2 LQKENI. This CDR3 comprises 15 residues. CDR3 coding DNA: TGTGCCAGCTCACCAGAAGTTCAGGGTAGCGCACCCCTCCACTTT. Translating it yields CASSPEVQGSAPLHF.

V gene TRBV6-1 combines with J gene TRBJ1-1; D may be TRBD1 (6 bases). V lost 6 bases to trimming and J lost 1 base, with 9 bases between them. Germline V gene data show CDR1 as MNHNS and CDR2 as SASEGT. This CDR3 contains 13 residues. The CDR3 spells CASRWTENTEAFF. DNA of the CDR3: TGTGCCAGCAGGTGGACAGAGAACACTGAAGCTTTCTTT.

This clone was recorded once. This chain joins TRBV24-1 and TRBJ2-3, with D uncertain. The CDR3 is 13 amino acids. V gave up 3 bases and J gave up 1 base, with 4 bases separating them. Germline CDR1 KGHDR, CDR2 SFDVKD. DNA of the CDR3: TGTGCCACCAGTGATAGTGGCACAGATACGCAGTATTTT. Translating gives CATSDSGTDTQYF.

This clone showed up just once. V usage is TRBV11-2 and J usage is TRBJ2-3; weak D call: TRBD1 (6 bases). V was shortened by 4 bases and J by 0 bases, with 11 bases between the two germline ends. This CDR3 is built from 15 residues. Germline CDR1 SGHAT, CDR2 FQNNGV. CDR3 nucleotide sequence: TGTGCCAGCAGCTCACAGGGTTCTAGCACAGATACGCAGTATTTT. As protein: CASSSQGSSTDTQYF.

In nucleotides, the CDR3 is TGCAGCGTAGGGCGGGGAGGCAACAATGAGCAGTTCTTC. Its translation is CSVGRGGNNEQFF. V and J are TRBV29-1 and TRBJ2-1; tentative D call: TRBD2 (6 bases). This CDR3 is built from 13 residues. In germline, CDR1 is SQVTM, CDR2 ANQGSEA. Trimming removed 6 bases at V and 5 bases at J, with 14 bases between.

This clone showed up just once. J is TRBJ2-1 and V is TRBV5-1; 10 bases line up with TRBD1. V lost 4 bases, J lost 2 bases, and 3 bases stayed unmatched. Looked up from germline, CDR1 is SGHRS and CDR2 is YFSETQ. CDR3 length equals 15 residues. The CDR3 DNA is TGCGCCAGCAGCACCGGACAGGGGGCCTACAATGAGCAGTTCTTC. This codes for CASSTGQGAYNEQFF.